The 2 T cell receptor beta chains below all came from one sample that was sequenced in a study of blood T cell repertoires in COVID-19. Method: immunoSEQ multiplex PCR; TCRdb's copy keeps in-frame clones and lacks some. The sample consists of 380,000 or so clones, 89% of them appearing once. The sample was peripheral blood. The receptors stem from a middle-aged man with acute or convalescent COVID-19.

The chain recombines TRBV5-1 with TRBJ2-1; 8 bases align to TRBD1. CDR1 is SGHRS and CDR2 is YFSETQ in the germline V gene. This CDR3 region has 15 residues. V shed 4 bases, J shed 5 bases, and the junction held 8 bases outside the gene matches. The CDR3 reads CASSTSGTGNNEQFF. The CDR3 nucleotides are TGCGCCAGCAGCACATCCGGGACAGGAAACAATGAGCAGTTCTTC.

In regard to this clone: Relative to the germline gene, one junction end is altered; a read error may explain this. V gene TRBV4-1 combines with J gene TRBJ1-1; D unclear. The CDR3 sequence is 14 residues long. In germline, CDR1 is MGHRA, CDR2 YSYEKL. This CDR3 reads CASSQPVKNAEAFF. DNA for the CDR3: TGCGCCAGCAGCCAGCCAGTTAAGAACGCTGAAGCTTTCTTT.